Listed here are 9 T cell receptor beta chains from one sample, sequenced in a study of blood T cell repertoires in COVID-19. The protocol was immunoSEQ multiplex PCR, while the TCRdb copy is restricted to in-frame clones and leaves out a portion. Found here are some 100,000 clones, approximately 79% of them singletons; the top ten hold 2% to 3%. Sequencing used peripheral blood. These receptors were taken from a man in his forties or fifties with acute or convalescent COVID-19.

This clone was recorded once. The gene calls are TRBV27 and TRBJ1-5; perhaps TRBD1 as D (5 bases). V lost 0 bases and J 5 bases, leaving 8 bases between the germline ends. Germline V CDR1 and CDR2: MNHEY, SMNVEV (reference sequence). This CDR3 is 14 amino acids long. CDR3 amino acids: CASSLSWGDQPQHF. The CDR3 bases are TGTGCCAGCAGTTTATCTTGGGGGGATCAGCCCCAGCATTTT.

The chain recombines TRBV2 with TRBJ1-5, with a weak D call TRBD1 (6 bases). The CDR3 consists of 12 residues. V lost 7 bases, J lost 7 bases, and 11 bases lay in between. CDR1 and CDR2 (germline): SNHLY, FYNNEI. The CDR3 DNA follows: TGTGCCAGCACGCCAGGGGACCAGCCCCAGCATTTT. It encodes CASTPGDQPQHF.

A remark on this clone: In the same sample, other DNA sequences code for this CDR3. The rearrangement joins TRBV2 to TRBJ1-5; TRBD1 matches 7 bases. This CDR3 has 13 amino acids. CDR1 is SNHLY, CDR2 FYNNEI, per germline. Trimming cost V 5 bases and J 7 bases; bases outside gene matches: 5. CDR3 in amino acids: CASSPGGGQPQHF. The DNA of the CDR3 is TGTGCCAGCAGTCCAGGGGGAGGCCAGCCCCAGCATTTT.

The rearrangement joins TRBV19 to TRBJ2-5; no reliable D call. This CDR3 is 13 amino acids long. Germline lookup yields CDR1 LNHDA and CDR2 SQIVND (reference sequence). The V end lost 2 bases, the J end lost 3 bases, and 7 bases lay between the germline ends. This CDR3 is CASSISQEETQYF. The CDR3 region has the DNA TGTGCCAGTAGTATAAGTCAGGAAGAGACCCAGTACTTC.

The chain's CDR3 is CASSQPDRGRNYGYTF. CDR3 nucleotide sequence: TGTGCCAGCAGCCAACCCGACAGGGGTAGAAACTATGGCTACACCTTC. The chain carries TRBV5-4 and TRBJ1-2; 8 positions agree with TRBD1. Germline V gene sequence: CDR1 SGHNT, CDR2 YYREEE (reference sequence). The CDR3 spans 16 residues. The junction had 10 bases not matched to a gene; V was cut back by 4 bases and J by 2 bases.

This rearrangement joins TRBV19 to TRBJ1-3, with D tentatively TRBD1 (5 bases). This CDR3 comprises 14 residues. The V end was cut by 8 bases, the J end by 0 bases, with 11 bases between. The germline CDR1 and CDR2 sequences are LNHDA and SQIVND (reference sequence). The CDR3 reads CASGRGGSGNTIYF. The CDR3 DNA sequence: TGTGCCAGTGGCCGCGGGGGCTCTGGAAACACCATATATTTT.

The CDR3 loop is CASSLNPGGTEAFF. DNA for the CDR3: TGCGCCAGCAGCTTGAACCCAGGGGGCACTGAAGCTTTCTTT. This chain joins TRBV5-1 and TRBJ1-1; 7 bases agree with TRBD1. CDR3 length: 14 amino acids. The germline gives CDR1 SGHRS, CDR2 YFSETQ. V lost 1 base and J lost 4; bases outside the gene matches: 4.

The rearrangement joins TRBV5-1 to TRBJ1-1; 7 bases align to TRBD1. The germline CDR1 and CDR2 sequences are SGHRS and YFSETQ. The CDR3 length is 16 residues. The V gene end was trimmed by 5 bases and the J gene end by 2 bases; junction bases not matched to a gene: 12. The CDR3 loop reads CASRQVYRGRNTEAFF. The CDR3 DNA is TGCGCCAGCAGACAAGTTTACAGGGGCCGTAACACTGAAGCTTTCTTT.

The chain is built from TRBV9 and TRBJ2-7; 13 bases are shared with TRBD2. V shed 0 bases, J shed 4 bases, and the junction held 10 bases outside the gene matches. CDR3 length: 18 amino acids. Germline lookup yields CDR1 SGDLS and CDR2 YYNGEE. CDR3 sequence reads: CASSVAPGLAGEGYEQYF. The CDR3 nucleotides read TGTGCCAGCAGCGTAGCTCCCGGACTAGCGGGAGAAGGGTACGAGCAGTACTTC.